This TCR beta chain originates from a study of blood T cell repertoires in COVID-19 (dated by TCRdb to 2019 to 2021). With regard to the full study: Samples from collaborators originated in the United States, Italy and Spain and spanned both the acute and convalescent phases of COVID-19. The prospective study material was composed of cDNA or gDNA derived from T cells, B-cell-depleted T cells, or PBMCs. Subjects who had been exposed to COVID-19, were actively infected with it, or had recovered from it provided the deeply sampled blood TCRbeta repertoires that made up the dataset. A freely available public database, intended as a resource for researchers studying the immune response to SARS-CoV-2, is where the repertoires were released. The samples were drawn from the first 160 participants of the ongoing ImmuneRACE study and from 1,254 subjects provided by 6 global collaborators. A de-identified subject ID, COVID-19 status, age in years and sex were almost always included in the sample metadata. Where available, HLA class I and class II types were taken from metadata supplied by the sample provider and were not determined by assay-based typing.

On this clone: The specificity of this receptor is unknown. One base away there is no much larger clone; base qualities are not given.

Taken from the germline V gene, the CDR1 and CDR2 loops are SGDLS and YYNGEE. V and J lose 0 bases and 0 bases, and a span of 8 bases separates them. Measured from the cysteine to the phenylalanine, the CDR3 is 15 residues long. Only CDR3 DNA is held: 45 bases, read in frame from base 1. Study-wide conclusions, independent of this receptor: How much clinical and demographic metadata was included differed by source and by participant, and the metadata was provided uncurated.

At one collaborating source in Seattle, patients were enrolled during active infection and were followed longitudinally through the course of disease. Whole blood was collected in K2EDTA tubes by collaborating institutions according to the institutions' own protocols. For TCRbeta analysis, collaborators shipped samples in one of three forms: frozen whole blood, isolated PBMCs, or DNA extracted from either of those sample types. TCRbeta CDR3 regions were amplified from genomic DNA by means of the immunoSEQ Assay, a bias-controlled multiplex PCR. In the authors' own workflow: Within the assay, amplification of reference gene primers was used to estimate how many nucleated cells each sample contained. To quantify the absolute abundance of each unique TCRbeta CDR3 rearrangement, sequence reads were collapsed and filtered. For each sample, productive Simpson clonality was calculated as the square root of Simpson's diversity index across productive rearrangements. Drawn from immuneACCESS, this table holds only the in-frame rearrangements with V and J called that TCRdb kept. Clones are partly lost; checked studies trace under half to an unresolved V gene and leave the rest unexplained. That table gives V, J and clone size, and the DNA gave D and trimming. Across this sample there are more than 95,000 clones, with roughly four fifths seen only once. The top ten hold 17% of the sample.

The sequence was obtained from a man aged 25 to 40 with COVID-19, enrolled during active disease. The V gene is TRBV9 and the J gene is TRBJ2-3; no confident D gene assignment can be made. Specimen: peripheral blood. The CDR3 protein sequence reads: CASSVGGASTDTQYF. The nucleotides read TGTGCCAGCAGCGTAGGAGGTGCTAGCACAGATACGCAGTATTTT.